This T cell receptor beta chain was sequenced during a study of OX40 agonist ivuxolimab in advanced cancers. On this clone: Its antigen is still unknown.

Broader study findings: Dosing at 0.1 to 3.0 mg/kg was accompanied by clonal expansion of CD4+ and CD8+ blood T cells by week 6. On average, CD8+ T cells had more expanded clones than CD4+.

Here immunoSEQ multiplex PCR was the method, and the copy in TCRdb shows in-frame clones only, minus some. The sample shows about 75,000 clones, around 87% of them seen only once. Collection of blood occurred at baseline, at cycle 4 day 1, and at cycle 7 day 1. The sequence was obtained from an adult with an advanced solid tumor such as melanoma, head and neck, liver or kidney cancer. Sequenced material: CD4+ or CD8+ T cells sorted from blood, taken in a trial of the OX40 agonist ivuxolimab.

DNA of the CDR3: TGTGCCAGCAGTACAGGGGGCGCGAGTGAAAAACTGTTTTTT. Amino acids: CASSTGGASEKLFF. This rearrangement joins TRBV5-4 to TRBJ1-4; the match to TRBD1 covers 9 bases. The CDR3 extends over 14 amino acids. After removal of 5 bases from V and 7 bases from J, the junction contained 6 bases not matched to a gene. Germline values: CDR1 SGHNT, CDR2 YYREEE (reference sequence).